This T cell receptor beta chain was identified during a study of T cell responses to AZD1222 COVID-19 vaccine. Regarding the study as a whole: Spike-specific TCR breadth and depth went up after people got two AZD1222 doses. The donor group comprised mostly white British people and more females; the analysis possibly underestimated clonal diversity. Baseline seropositivity occurred in only six or seven AZD1222 recipients.

Note on this clone: Its antigen remains unknown.

CDR3 size: 17 residues. Germline CDR1 and CDR2: SGHVS and FNYEAQ. V was cut by 3 bases and J by 3 bases, with 17 bases left in between. TCRdb's table, derived via immunoSEQ multiplex PCR, lists solely in-frame clones and lacks some. The sample includes 150,000 or so clones, around 89% of them seen just once. This chain uses TRBV7-6 with TRBJ1-4, with a possible D match to TRBD1 (5 bases). The clonotype comes from an adult in good health. The sequences come from peripheral blood, collected on day 0 of AZD1222 vaccination. CDR3 residues: CASSFNSEGPANEKLFF. In DNA form, the CDR3 reads TGTGCCAGCAGCTTCAACTCTGAGGGGCCGGCTAATGAAAAACTGTTTTTT.